This TCR beta chain came from a study of T cell changes during pregnancy in multiple sclerosis. The CDR3 runs 17 residues. Germline loops: CDR1 SNHLY, CDR2 FYNNEI. With 3 bases removed from V and 6 bases from J, the gap between germline ends came to 21 bases. Sequencing used immunoSEQ multiplex PCR; TCRdb keeps in-frame clones, though not all of them. The sample holds approximately 61,000 clones, around 90% seen once. This TCR was sampled from a female donor with multiple sclerosis, enrolled in a pregnancy study. The sample was peripheral blood, taken in the first trimester of pregnancy. The J gene is TRBJ2-1, the V gene TRBV2; possible D gene TRBD1, 7 bases. CDR3 sequence (DNA): TGTGCCAGCAGTGAGTACCGCGACAGGGACTCCGGCAATGAGCAGTTCTTC. Its protein product is CASSEYRDRDSGNEQFF.